This T cell receptor beta chain was sequenced in a study of blood T cell repertoires in COVID-19. Across the study: The study drew acute and convalescent COVID-19 samples from the United States, Italy and Spain. Sources were T cells, B-cell-depleted T cells, or PBMCs; the material itself was cDNA or gDNA.

The length of the CDR3 is 16 residues. V dropped 4 bases and J dropped 1; count of bases not matched to a gene: 5. Germline V gene sequence: CDR1 SGDLS, CDR2 YYNGEE. Study processing details: Amplification of reference gene primers was used by the study to estimate nucleated cell counts. Profiled with immunoSEQ multiplex PCR; TCRdb holds only in-frame clones, not every one. Clonal size and the V and J genes are those of that table, whereas D and trimming came from the DNA. The data show 100,000 or so clones, with 85% to 95% seen just once and 5.7% held by the top ten. V usage is TRBV9 and J usage is TRBJ2-1; TRBD2 matches 10 bases. This sequence originates from a man aged 50-59 years with active COVID-19. The sequencing input was peripheral blood. Written as DNA, the CDR3 is TGTGCCAGCAGCATACATAGCGGGAGGTCCTACAATGAGCAGTTCTTC. The encoded protein is CASSIHSGRSYNEQFF. The full variable domain, with the rest looked up from reference TRBV9 and TRBJ2-1, is DSGVTQTPKHLITATGQRVTLRCSPRSGDLSVYWYQQSLDQGLQFLIQYYNGEERAKGNILERFSAQQFPDLHSELNLSSLELGDSALYFCASSIHSGRSYNEQFFGPGTRLTVL.